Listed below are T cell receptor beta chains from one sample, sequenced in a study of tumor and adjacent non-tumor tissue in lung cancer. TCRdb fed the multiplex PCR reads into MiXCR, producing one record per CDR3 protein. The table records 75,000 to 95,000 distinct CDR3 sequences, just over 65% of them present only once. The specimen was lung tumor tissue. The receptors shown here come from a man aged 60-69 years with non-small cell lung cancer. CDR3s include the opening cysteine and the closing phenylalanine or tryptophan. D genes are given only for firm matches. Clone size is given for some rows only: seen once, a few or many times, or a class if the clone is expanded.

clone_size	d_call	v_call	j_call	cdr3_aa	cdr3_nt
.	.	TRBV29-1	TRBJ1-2	CSVDRGFGYTF	TGCAGCGTTGATCGGGGATTTGGATACACCTTC
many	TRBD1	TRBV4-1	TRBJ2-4	CASSQDGGQVPLAKNIQYF	TGCGCCAGCAGCCAAGACGGGGGACAGGTCCCTCTAGCCAAAAACATTCAGTACTTC
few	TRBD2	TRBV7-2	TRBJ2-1	CASSLTSGGANEQFF	TGTGCCAGCAGCTTGACTAGCGGGGGGGCAAATGAGCAGTTCTTC
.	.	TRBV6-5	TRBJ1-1	CASSFLGRSEAFF	TGTGCCAGCAGTTTCCTAGGGAGGTCGGAAGCATTCTTT
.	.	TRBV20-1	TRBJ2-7	CSAKPNLYPERYF	TGCAGTGCCAAACCCAACTTGTACCCCGAGCGGTACTTC
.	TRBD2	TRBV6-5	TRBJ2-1	CASGYSGGADSYNEQFF	TGCGCCAGCGGTTACTCGGGGGGGGCCGATTCCTACAATGAGCAGTTCTTC
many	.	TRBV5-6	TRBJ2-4	CASSLLGWGAKNIQYF	TGTGCCAGCAGCCTTCTGGGCTGGGGGGCCAAAAACATTCAGTACTTC
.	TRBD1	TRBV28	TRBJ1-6	CASSSGQGLGSPLHF	TGTGCCAGCAGTTCGGGACAGGGTTTGGGGTCACCCCTCCACTTT
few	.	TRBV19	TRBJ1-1	CASSIGLGENTEAFF	TGTGCCAGTAGTATAGGGTTGGGGGAAAACACTGAAGCTTTCTTT
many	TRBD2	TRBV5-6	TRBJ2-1	CASSLEKRGGDEQFF	TGTGCCAGCAGCTTGGAAAAGCGGGGGGGCGATGAGCAGTTCTTC
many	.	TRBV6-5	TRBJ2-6	CASRRFGANVLTF	TGTGCCAGCAGAAGATTTGGGGCCAACGTCCTGACTTTC
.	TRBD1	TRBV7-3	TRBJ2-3	CASNEQGDGTDTQYF	TGTGCCAGCAACGAGCAGGGGGACGGGACAGATACGCAGTATTTT
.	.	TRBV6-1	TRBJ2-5	CASSGSRETQYF	TGTGCCAGCAGTGGATCACGGGAGACCCAGTACTTC
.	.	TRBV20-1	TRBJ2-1	CSASRKYNEHLF	TGCAGTGCTAGCCGAAAGTACAATGAGCATCTCTTC
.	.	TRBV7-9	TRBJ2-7	CASSLQHVYEQYF	TGTGCCAGCAGCTTACAACACGTCTACGAGCAGTACTTC
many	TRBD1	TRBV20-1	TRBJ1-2	CSARAPTGTGSGYTF	TGCAGTGCTAGAGCCCCTACCGGGACAGGGAGTGGCTACACCTTC
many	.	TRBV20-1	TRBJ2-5	CSAEGLSDHQETQYF	TGCAGTGCTGAGGGTCTTAGCGACCACCAAGAGACCCAGTACTTC
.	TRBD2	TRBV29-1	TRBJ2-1	CSVEKGTSGYSEQFF	TGCAGCGTTGAAAAGGGGACTAGCGGATACAGTGAACAGTTCTTC
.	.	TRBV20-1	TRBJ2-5	CSASQGPRTQYF	TGCAGTGCTAGCCAGGGACCCAGGACCCAGTACTTC
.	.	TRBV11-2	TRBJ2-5	CASCLGGRGALIETQYF	TGTGCCAGCTGCTTAGGCGGACGGGGGGCCTTAATAGAGACCCAGTACTTC
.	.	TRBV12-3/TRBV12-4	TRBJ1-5	CASRVRDQPQHF	TGTGCCAGCCGGGTCAGAGATCAGCCCCAGCATTTT
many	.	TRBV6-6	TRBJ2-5	CASSYRARETQYF	TGTGCCAGCAGTTACAGGGCGCGGGAAACCCAGTACTTC
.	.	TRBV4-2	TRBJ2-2	CARIATAENTGELFF	TGTGCCAGAATCGCAACGGCGGAGAACACCGGGGAGCTGTTTTTT
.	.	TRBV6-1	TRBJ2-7	CASRSWGAYEQYF	TGTGCCAGCAGGAGCTGGGGGGCGTACGAGCAGTATTTC